This T cell receptor beta chain is drawn from a study of shared clonotypes between healthy human individuals. General study points: Generation probabilities of non-shared clonotypes were lower (relative to those shared by all four donors).

In the case of this clone: Antigen: not known.

Using immunoSEQ multiplex PCR, the repertoire was profiled, and TCRdb retains in-frame clones only, with some absent. In the table there are 2 million to 2.5 million clones, around 96% of which are singletons. Naive CD8 cells lacked CD45RO and underwent positive selection for CCR7, leaving out terminally differentiated effector memory CD45RA+ cells. There were only Caucasian adults among the donors, and all lived in Nashville, Tennessee. Trimming shortened V by 3 bases and J by 3 bases, and 5 bases separated the two germline ends. The CDR3 consists of 12 residues. CDR1 and CDR2 (germline): WNHNN, SYGVQD (reference sequence).

Sequencing was done on a sample of naive CD8+ T cells sorted from blood. This clonotype originated in a young man in good health. The chain employs TRBV10-1 and TRBJ1-1; D is ambiguous. The CDR3 loop reads CASSDGHTEAFF. The CDR3 DNA follows: TGCGCCAGCAGTGACGGGCACACTGAAGCTTTCTTT.